One and the same sample provided the 27 T cell receptor beta chains below, sequenced in a study of TIL therapy for anti-PD-1-resistant metastatic lung cancer. Sequencing used immunoSEQ v3. The data were produced by immunoSEQ multiplex PCR, yet TCRdb's version contains in-frame clones alone and is incomplete. The repertoire includes 95,000 or so clones, 50% to 70% of them detected once, and 9.5% to 13% sits in the top ten. Noted time point: pre-treatment sample, taken before nivolumab and TIL therapy. Most excised metastases sampled were pleural nodules or supraclavicular lymph nodes. The material sequenced was tumor tissue, taken at baseline. Every receptor here comes from a person between 25 and 79 years old with non-small cell lung cancer.

The table lists this clone with a few counts. This chain joins TRBV3-1 (or the pseudogene TRBV3-2) and TRBJ1-2, with TRBD1 identical over 7 bases. The J segment lost 2 bases and the V segment lost 4 bases, leaving 7 bases of the junction unmatched. Germline V lookup: CDR1 LGHDT, CDR2 YNNKEL (reference sequence). The CDR3 is made up of 15 amino acids. Here the CDR3 DNA reads TGTGCCAGCAGCCGAACAGGGGCATCGAACTATGGCTACACCTTC. Protein sequence: CASSRTGASNYGYTF.

V gene TRBV18 combines with J gene TRBJ2-2; 7 bases are a match to TRBD2. V dropped 2 bases and J dropped 5; count of bases not matched to a gene: 2. This CDR3 region has 14 residues. The germline V gene has CDR1 KGHSH and CDR2 LQKENI. The CDR3 loop is CASSPGGGTGELFF. CDR3 sequence (DNA): TGTGCCAGCTCACCAGGCGGGGGAACCGGGGAGCTGTTTTTT.

The V call is TRBV5-1, the J call TRBJ2-3; D gene uncertain. The CDR3 has 13 amino acids. V was pared by 2 bases and J by 0 bases, with 4 bases between. Germline-derived CDR1 and CDR2 are SGHRS and YFSETQ. CDR3 nucleotide sequence: TGCGCCAGCAGCTTTGGCAGCACAGATACGCAGTATTTT. This gives the protein CASSFGSTDTQYF.

The chain joins TRBV4-1 to TRBJ2-1; 9 bases agree with TRBD1. The CDR3 length is 18 residues. V trimming: 4 bases; J trimming: 7 bases; junction bases outside the gene matches: 17. Germline CDR1 is MGHRA and CDR2 is YSYEKL. CDR3 residues: CASSLNYFRDREANEQFF. The CDR3 coding sequence is TGCGCCAGCAGCCTCAACTATTTCCGGGACAGGGAAGCGAATGAGCAGTTCTTC.

The chain combines TRBV9 with TRBJ1-1; D remains unclear. V was trimmed by 10 bases and J by 4 bases, leaving 14 bases between them. The CDR3 runs 12 residues. CDR1 SGDLS and CDR2 YYNGEE come from the germline V gene. The CDR3 DNA reads TGTGCCTCCGGCGTGGAGGGCACTGAAGCTTTCTTT. It is translated as CASGVEGTEAFF.

The chain is built from TRBV6-6 and TRBJ1-4; possible D gene TRBD1, 5 bases. Trimming shortened V by 6 bases and J by 8 bases, and 19 bases separated the two germline ends. This CDR3 has 15 residues. Germline loops: CDR1 MNHNY, CDR2 SVGAGI (reference sequence). DNA for the CDR3: TGTGCCAGCAGACGAAATACGGGACTAGGGGAAAAACTGTTTTTT. It encodes CASRRNTGLGEKLFF.

V gene TRBV7-9 combines with J gene TRBJ2-3; maybe TRBD2 (5 bases). Germline V CDR1 and CDR2: SEHNR, FQNEAQ (reference sequence). The CDR3 is 14 residues long. The V gene lost 4 bases and the J gene lost 4 bases, with 12 bases spanning the gap. The CDR3 loop reads CASSYGPGADTQYF. In DNA form, the CDR3 reads TGTGCCAGCAGCTACGGGCCCGGGGCAGATACGCAGTATTTT.

The V call is TRBV6-4, the J call TRBJ2-2, with no clear D. With 0 bases removed from V and 4 bases from J, the gap between germline ends came to 3 bases. Germline CDR1 is MRHNA and CDR2 is SNTAGT. The CDR3 loop spans 13 amino acids. The CDR3 is CASSDSTTGELFF. The CDR3 DNA follows: TGTGCCAGCAGTGACTCGACCACCGGGGAGCTGTTTTTT.

The chain has TRBV5-1 and TRBJ2-1; 12 positions agree with TRBD2. CDR1 SGHRS and CDR2 YFSETQ come from the germline V gene. The V and J ends lost 5 bases and 3 bases, in that order; junction bases with no gene match: 6. This CDR3 comprises 16 residues. The CDR3 reads CASSRTSGNGYNEQFF. CDR3 coding DNA: TGCGCCAGCAGTAGGACTAGCGGGAATGGCTACAATGAGCAGTTCTTC.

This clone was detected many times. The chain combines TRBV28 with TRBJ2-5; a possible D gene is TRBD2 (5 bases). Trimming took 4 bases from V and 5 from J, leaving 8 bases between them. CDR3 length equals 12 residues. From germline, CDR1 is MDHEN and CDR2 SYDVKM. CDR3 nucleotide sequence: TGTGCCAGCAGTTCAACGGGGGAGACCCAGTACTTC. Translation gives CASSSTGETQYF.

This chain links TRBV6-6 with TRBJ2-1; D perhaps matches TRBD2 (5 bases). The germline gives CDR1 MNHNY, CDR2 SVGAGI (reference sequence). V was pared by 6 bases and J by 7 bases, with 13 bases between. The CDR3 has 13 residues. CDR3 sequence: CASRPGKVNEQFF. CDR3 DNA sequence: TGTGCCAGCAGACCCGGGAAGGTTAATGAGCAGTTCTTC.

The table lists this clone with a few counts. One end of the junction is discordant with germline, which a read error may explain. V gene TRBV28 combines with J gene TRBJ1-1; maybe TRBD1 (6 bases). CDR1 is MDHEN, CDR2 SYDVKM, per germline. This CDR3 spans 12 amino acids. CDR3 in amino acids: CATRPPGQPIPF. CDR3 in DNA: TGTGCCACCCGTCCCCCCGGACAGCCAATTCCCTTT.

This rearrangement joins TRBV6-2 or TRBV6-3 to TRBJ2-5, with 9 nucleotides matching TRBD2. In germline, CDR1 is MNHEY, CDR2 SVGEGT. V lost 2 bases, J lost 5 bases, and 6 bases stayed unmatched. There are 15 residues in the CDR3. The CDR3 loop reads CASSYGAGGRETQYF. The CDR3 DNA sequence: TGTGCCAGCAGTTACGGCGCGGGAGGGCGGGAGACCCAGTACTTC.

This clone appeared a single time. The chain joins TRBV20-1 to TRBJ2-1, with 7 nucleotides matching TRBD2. Losses at the gene ends were 3 bases for V and 7 bases for J; bases not matched to a gene: 3. Germline V gene data show CDR1 as DFQATT and CDR2 as SNEGSKA (reference sequence). The CDR3 is 12 amino acids. DNA of the CDR3: TGCAGTGCTAGTGGGGGGGTAAATGAGCAGTTCTTC. Protein: CSASGGVNEQFF.

This clone is a singleton in its sample. This chain connects TRBV19 to TRBJ2-1; D assignment may be TRBD1 or TRBD2 (5 bases each). The V end was cut by 4 bases, the J end by 8 bases, with 12 bases between. There are 13 residues in the CDR3. Germline values: CDR1 LNHDA, CDR2 SQIVND (reference sequence). CDR3 sequence: CASSTELGDEQFF. The CDR3 DNA reads TGTGCCAGTAGTACCGAACTAGGGGATGAGCAGTTCTTC.

This clone was seen a few times. This rearrangement joins TRBV30 to TRBJ2-3; D is perhaps TRBD2 (7 bases). From germline, CDR1 is GTSNPN and CDR2 SVGIG (reference sequence). The V and J ends lost 7 bases and 3 bases respectively, with 17 bases between them. This CDR3 is 14 amino acids long. This chain's CDR3 is CAFLGGGGTDTQYF. CDR3 DNA: TGTGCCTTCCTCGGGGGCGGGGGAACAGATACGCAGTATTTT.

The chain carries TRBV27 and TRBJ1-2; 9 nucleotides line up with TRBD1. Looked up from germline, CDR1 is MNHEY and CDR2 is SMNVEV (reference sequence). V was clipped by 2 bases and J by 4 bases; unmatched bases: 5. The CDR3 covers 15 residues. The CDR3 sequence: CASSLTQGARYGYTF. As DNA, the CDR3 is TGTGCCAGCAGTTTAACACAGGGGGCGCGCTATGGCTACACCTTC.

The chain couples TRBV20-1 to TRBJ1-2; D gene unclear. The CDR3 spans 13 residues. Germline values: CDR1 DFQATT, CDR2 SNEGSKA (reference sequence). Trimming shortened V by 3 bases and J by 3 bases, and 11 bases separated the two germline ends. The CDR3 protein is CSASLTNDYGYTF. As DNA, the CDR3 is TGCAGTGCTAGTCTGACAAACGACTATGGCTACACCTTC.

The chain recombines TRBV19 with TRBJ2-5; D is possibly TRBD1 (5 bases). There are 12 residues in the CDR3. Germline V CDR1 and CDR2: LNHDA, SQIVND (reference sequence). The V end was cut by 6 bases, the J end by 5 bases, with 10 bases between. This chain's CDR3 is CASRTRAETQYF. For the CDR3, the DNA is TGTGCCAGTAGAACCAGGGCGGAGACCCAGTACTTC.

This chain links TRBV19 with TRBJ1-1; D ambiguous. Germline CDR1 reads LNHDA; CDR2 reads SQIVND (reference sequence). CDR3 length: 15 amino acids. Trimming took 4 bases from V and 0 from J, leaving 12 bases between them. CDR3 sequence: CASSTGGRMNTEAFF. DNA of the CDR3: TGTGCCAGTAGTACGGGCGGACGGATGAACACTGAAGCTTTCTTT.

The J gene is TRBJ1-4, the V gene TRBV4-3, with D perhaps matching TRBD1 (5 bases). This CDR3 spans 15 amino acids. Germline V gene lookup returns CDR1 LGHNA and CDR2 YSLEER. Trimming took 3 bases from V and 5 from J, leaving 13 bases between them. CDR3 residues: CASSQVQGLNEKLFF. In nucleotides, the CDR3 is TGCGCCAGCAGCCAGGTGCAGGGTTTAAATGAAAAACTGTTTTTT.

This clone showed up just a few times. The gene calls are TRBV24-1 and TRBJ1-2; maybe TRBD1 (6 bases). Trimming removed 3 bases at V and 4 bases at J, with 14 bases between. CDR1 is KGHDR, CDR2 SFDVKD, per germline. CDR3 length equals 15 residues. The CDR3 DNA sequence: TGTGCCACCAGTGATCCCAGGGGCGTTGCCTATGGCTACACCTTC. This translates into CATSDPRGVAYGYTF.

The chain joins TRBV7-9 to TRBJ2-7; D is undetermined. Germline V CDR1 and CDR2: SEHNR, FQNEAQ (reference sequence). V lost 0 bases to trimming and J lost 6 bases, with 15 bases between them. The CDR3 is 15 amino acids. The CDR3 protein is CASSLAVAGPIEQYF. As DNA, the CDR3 is TGTGCCAGCAGCTTAGCGGTCGCCGGGCCCATCGAGCAGTACTTC.

V and J are TRBV27 and TRBJ2-3, with D unresolved. Looked up from germline, CDR1 is MNHEY and CDR2 is SMNVEV (reference sequence). The length of the CDR3 is 16 residues. Trimming took off 7 bases at V and 0 bases at J, with 17 bases between the two ends. This chain's CDR3 is CASTRVPDGSTDTQYF. The CDR3 DNA reads TGTGCCAGCACCCGGGTTCCGGACGGCAGCACAGATACGCAGTATTTT.

The chain has TRBV5-6 and TRBJ2-1, with 8 bases matching TRBD2. V lost 1 base to trimming and J lost 8 bases; unmatched junction nucleotides: 8. The V gene's germline CDR1 is SGHDT and CDR2 YYEEEE. The CDR3 contains 15 residues. CDR3 loop: CASSLWWREDDEQFF. The CDR3, as DNA: TGTGCCAGCAGCTTGTGGTGGCGGGAGGACGATGAGCAGTTCTTC.

The rearrangement uses TRBV18 and TRBJ2-7; TRBD2 is a possible D gene (5 bases). V was trimmed by 3 bases and J by 7 bases, leaving 19 bases between them. Germline V gene sequence: CDR1 KGHSH, CDR2 LQKENI. This CDR3 is built from 15 residues. The CDR3 sequence: CASSPTSTGGREQYF. The CDR3 DNA sequence: TGTGCCAGCTCACCGACTTCCACTGGCGGGCGGGAGCAGTACTTC.

This clone came up a few times. The chain carries TRBV4-3 and TRBJ1-4; D unclear. Germline V lookup: CDR1 LGHNA, CDR2 YSLEER. Trimming pared 6 bases from V and 0 bases from J, leaving 11 bases between. The CDR3 extends over 15 amino acids. The CDR3 nucleotides read TGCGCCAGCAGAATGGGCGGGACAACTAATGAAAAACTGTTTTTT. This sequence encodes CASRMGGTTNEKLFF.